This entry describes one T cell receptor beta chain. This clone came up many times. Its antigen specificity is not known. No base quality information exists; no much larger clone differs at one position. This entry comes from a study of shared clonotypes between healthy human individuals (TCRdb year 2020). Turning to the overall study: The cohort comprised two women and a few men aged 18 to 49 years. Each donor's leukapheresis produced roughly between about 0.9 and 9.5 billion PBMCs. The study deeply sequenced blood TCR repertoires of five healthy adults to estimate repertoire size and the extent of clonotype sharing between individuals. To increase sequencing depth and limit assay-specific biases, different laboratories used diverse techniques to prepare libraries and sequence TCR repertoires.

The donors were healthy, HIV-negative adults who had no recently reported acute infections or vaccinations. Every donor was a Caucasian adult living in Nashville, Tennessee, USA. For unsorted samples, roughly 90 million PBMCs were counted, and genomic DNA was extracted using the QIAamp DNA Blood Mini kit. After blood collection by leukapheresis, PBMCs were isolated using Ficoll-Histopaque density gradient centrifugation and then cryopreserved in the vapor phase of liquid nitrogen. Study-wide conclusions, independent of this receptor: Pairwise subsampling indicated that sequencing depth was expected to affect the degree of clonotype sharing among donors. Sampling was limited to blood, and TCR repertoires in tissue likely differ from TCR repertoires in blood. Because the study included only a small number of donors, the genetic and exposure-history diversity represented was limited.

V is pared back by 4 bases and J by 1 base, with 12 bases lying between the germline termini. Reading from cysteine to phenylalanine, the CDR3 counts 15 amino acids. The retained sequence is limited to the CDR3, 45 bases, with the frame set at the first base. TCR CDR3 regions were amplified from genomic DNA by multiplex PCR using the deep immunoSEQ assay. For each cell subset, the extracted genomic DNA was distributed evenly across all wells of several immunoSEQ 96-well plates, and each plate served as one replicate. Each replicate PCR for unsorted PBMC received roughly 300 ng genomic DNA, equal to around 30,000 T cell genomes. Unsorted PBMC genomic DNA was sequenced across ten immunoSEQ deep assay plates. Purified libraries were quantified with a Qubit 3.0 fluorometer, sized on a Bioanalyzer 2100, and re-quantified with the KAPA Library Quantification kit. Every immunoSEQ 96-well plate was sequenced on a dedicated single-read 150-cycle Illumina NextSeq 550 flow cell. The authors' pipeline ran thus. Because the immunoSEQ output included only junctional sequences and no quality scores, the filtering could not be the same as the filtering used for full-length reads. Sequences were annotated with PyIR, a Python wrapper for IgBLAST v1.9, and V/J genes and CDR3 were assigned using IMGT germline references. Any read was removed if the V/J assignment was weak (E-value above 1e-6), the CDR3 was missing, or the read contained stop codons, out-of-frame junctions, or ambiguous translated residues. V3J clonotypes were defined by identical inferred V gene, J gene, and CDR3 amino acid sequence. Percentage overlap between repertoires was calculated by dividing the number of shared unique clonotypes by the size of the smaller repertoire. Three approaches were used to assess repertoire richness: RTK rarefaction, the Chao1 estimator, and Recon v2.1 estimates of unobserved clonotypes. This immuneACCESS table, as held by TCRdb, lists in-frame sequences with V and J called but not all clones. Of the missing ones, under half trace to an unresolved V gene in checked studies; the others have no known cause. V, J and clone size were drawn from that table, and D and trimming were deduced from the DNA. This sample lists fewer than 600,000 clones; around 77% were detected once. The ten biggest clones cover about 12% of the sample.

The chain joins TRBV5-3 to TRBJ1-5; no confident D gene assignment can be made. TRBV5-3 is assigned to the ORF class and has an uncertain function. This TCR derives from a woman aged 40 to 50 in good health. Some clones in this sample may be carry-over from other donors' samples. The sequenced sample consisted of PBMCs. The DNA is TGTGCCAGAAGCACCCTAGTAGCGAGCAATCAGCCCCAGCATTTT. Translated, this gives CARSTLVASNQPQHF.